This entry describes one T cell receptor (beta chain). Deletions cut 3 bases from V and 1 base from J, with 11 bases between. The CDR3 is 15 residues long. Germline-derived CDR1 and CDR2 are SGHNT and YYREEE (reference sequence). Sequencing was performed with immunoSEQ multiplex PCR; in TCRdb, only in-frame clones are kept and a portion is missing. The table includes tens of thousands of clones, around 92% detected once. The sample is drawn from a study of blood T cell repertoires in COVID-19. The chain recombines TRBV5-4 with TRBJ2-1; D possibly corresponds to TRBD1 (6 bases). Sequenced sample: peripheral blood. This receptor was taken from a human donor with active COVID-19. The donor label of this sample is uncertain. The CDR3 DNA is TGTGCCAGCAGCTCACAGGGCTTGTCCTACAATGAGCAGTTCTTC. It translates to CASSSQGLSYNEQFF.